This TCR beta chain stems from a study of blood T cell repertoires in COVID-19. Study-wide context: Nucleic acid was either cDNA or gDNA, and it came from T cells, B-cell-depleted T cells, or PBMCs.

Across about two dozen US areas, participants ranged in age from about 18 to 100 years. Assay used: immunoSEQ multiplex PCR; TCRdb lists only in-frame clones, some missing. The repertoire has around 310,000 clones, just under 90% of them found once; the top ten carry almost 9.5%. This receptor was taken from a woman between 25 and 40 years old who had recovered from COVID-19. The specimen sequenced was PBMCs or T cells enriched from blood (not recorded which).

The CDR3 reads CASSPGVLSYGYTF. In DNA form, the CDR3 reads TGTGCCAGCAGCCCGGGAGTCTTAAGCTATGGCTACACCTTC. The rearrangement links TRBV6-5 to TRBJ1-2; the D is unclear. The CDR3 is made up of 14 amino acids. Germline lookup yields CDR1 MNHEY and CDR2 SVGAGI. Trimming left V 6 bases short and J 4 bases short, with 15 bases between.